This record covers a single T cell receptor (beta chain). This receptor's antigen is unknown. No per-base quality is available; no much larger clone lies one base away. The record originates from a study of blood T cell repertoires in COVID-19 (TCRdb year 2020). At the level of the whole study: Collaborator samples came from the United States, Italy and Spain and covered acute and convalescent phases of COVID-19. Nearly every sample came with metadata listing a de-identified subject ID, COVID-19 status, age in years and sex. Samples were obtained from the ongoing ImmuneRACE study (first 160 participants) and from 1,000 to 1,500 subjects provided by 6 global collaborators. Where HLA class I and class II types were available, the types were taken from metadata supplied by the sample provider, not from assay-based typing. The prospective study material was composed of cDNA or gDNA derived from T cells, B-cell-depleted T cells, or PBMCs. A freely available public database, intended as a resource for researchers studying the immune response to SARS-CoV-2, is where the repertoires were released. Subjects who had been exposed to COVID-19, were actively infected with it, or had recovered from it provided the deeply sampled blood TCRbeta repertoires that made up the dataset.

Summary of the overall study and its limitations: The quantity of clinical and demographic metadata differed by source and by participant and was supplied without curation.

TCRbeta CDR3 regions were amplified from genomic DNA using the immunoSEQ Assay, a bias-controlled multiplex PCR. On the authors' methods: The number of nucleated cells in each sample was estimated by amplification of reference gene primers within the assay. Sequence reads were collapsed and filtered to measure the absolute abundance of every unique TCRbeta CDR3 rearrangement. For each sample, productive Simpson clonality was calculated as the square root of Simpson's diversity index across productive rearrangements. The table was pulled from immuneACCESS by TCRdb, which kept in-frame rearrangements only. Such tables lose some clones; where checked, under half of the loss comes from unresolved V genes, and the rest has no known cause. That table furnishes V, J and clone size, whereas the DNA furnished D and trimming. The sample includes about 280,000 clones, with about 85% observed a single time. Of the sample, about 14% falls within the top ten clones.

V is reduced by 5 bases and J by 2 bases, leaving a spacing of 10 bases between them. Via the germline V gene, CDR1 is SGHAT and CDR2 FQNNGV. The CDR3 goes from the cysteine to the phenylalanine over 14 residues. This entry keeps only the CDR3 DNA: 42 bases, framed from base 1. The collaborating institutions used their own protocols to collect whole blood in K2EDTA tubes. For TCRbeta analysis, collaborator samples were shipped as frozen whole blood, as isolated PBMCs, or as DNA extracted from either sample type. The sequenced sample was peripheral blood. The chain links TRBV11-2 with TRBJ2-1; the D region possibly corresponds to TRBD1 (5 bases align). The sequence came from a human donor in a cohort sampled during active COVID-19. At the DNA level, the sequence is TGTGCCAGCAGCCACCCCAGGGCCTACAATGAGCAGTTCTTC. Translated, this gives CASSHPRAYNEQFF.